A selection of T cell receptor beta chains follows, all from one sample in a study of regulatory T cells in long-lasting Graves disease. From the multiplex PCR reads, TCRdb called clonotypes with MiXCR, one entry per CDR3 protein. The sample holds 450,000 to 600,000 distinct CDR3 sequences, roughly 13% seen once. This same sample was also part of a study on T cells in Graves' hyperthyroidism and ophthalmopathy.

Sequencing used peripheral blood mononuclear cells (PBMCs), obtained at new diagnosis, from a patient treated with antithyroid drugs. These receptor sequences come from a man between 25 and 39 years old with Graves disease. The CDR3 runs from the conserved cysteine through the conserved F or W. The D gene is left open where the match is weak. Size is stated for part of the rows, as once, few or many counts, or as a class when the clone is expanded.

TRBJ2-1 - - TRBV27 CASSSLGRTQSSYNEQFF TGTGCCAGCAGTTCCCTAGGACGGACACAAAGCTCCTACAATGAGCAGTTCTTC
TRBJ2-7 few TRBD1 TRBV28 CASRLRQGVRGEQYF TGTGCCAGCAGGCTTCGACAGGGGGTCCGAGGCGAGCAGTACTTC
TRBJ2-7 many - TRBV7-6 CASSPGLTQAYEQYF TGTGCCAGCAGCCCGGGACTTACCCAGGCCTACGAGCAGTACTTC
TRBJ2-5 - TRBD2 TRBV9 CASSPLAGALGAQYF TGTGCCAGCAGCCCATTAGCGGGGGCCCTTGGGGCCCAGTACTTC
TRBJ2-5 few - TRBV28 CASRPARTVQETQYF TGTGCCAGCAGACCAGCTAGGACAGTCCAAGAGACCCAGTACTTC
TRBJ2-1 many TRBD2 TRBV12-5 CASGLSSGDYNEQFF TGTGCTAGTGGTTTGTCTAGCGGTGACTACAATGAGCAGTTCTTC
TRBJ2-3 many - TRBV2 CASSESGGTDTQYF TGTGCCAGCAGTGAGTCGGGAGGCACAGATACGCAGTATTTT
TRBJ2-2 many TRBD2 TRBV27 CASWRKAGVGELFF TGTGCCAGTTGGCGGAAGGCGGGGGTAGGGGAGCTGTTTTTT
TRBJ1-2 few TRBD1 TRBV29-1 CSVQSGTAGYTF TGCAGCGTGCAATCCGGGACAGCGGGCTACACCTTC
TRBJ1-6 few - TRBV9 CASTRDPSSPLHF TGTGCCAGCACCCGAGACCCCTCTTCACCCCTCCACTTT
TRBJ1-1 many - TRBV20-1 CSARISYTEAFF TGCAGTGCTAGGATTTCTTACACTGAAGCTTTCTTT
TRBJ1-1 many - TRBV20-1 CSAEGPNTEAFF TGCAGTGCTGAGGGACCGAACACTGAAGCTTTCTTT
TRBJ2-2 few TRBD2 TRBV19 CASSTWGGSLDGELFF TGTGCCAGTAGCACCTGGGGCGGGAGTCTGGACGGGGAGCTGTTTTTT
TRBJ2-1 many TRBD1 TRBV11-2 CASSLVPTGDPRTNEQFF TGTGCCAGCAGTCTAGTCCCGACAGGGGACCCACGTACCAATGAGCAGTTCTTC
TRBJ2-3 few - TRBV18 CASSPPNRLSTDTQYF TGTGCCAGCTCACCACCCAACAGACTGAGCACAGATACGCAGTATTTT
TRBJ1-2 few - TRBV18 CASSPSPSSTANYGYTF TGTGCCAGCTCACCCTCACCTTCCTCGACCGCGAACTATGGCTACACCTTC
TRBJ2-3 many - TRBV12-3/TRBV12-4 CASSLGGAMDTQYF TGTGCCAGCAGTTTAGGGGGAGCGATGGATACGCAGTATTTT
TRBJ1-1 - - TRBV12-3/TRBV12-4 CASSLSVGSEAFF TGTGCCAGCAGTTTATCGGTCGGGTCTGAAGCTTTCTTT
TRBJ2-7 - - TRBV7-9 CASSLPDRPLYEQYF TGTGCCAGCAGCTTACCGGACAGACCTCTTTACGAGCAGTACTTC
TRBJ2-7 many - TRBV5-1 CASSLNIYEQYF TGCGCCAGCAGCCTTAACATCTACGAGCAGTACTTC
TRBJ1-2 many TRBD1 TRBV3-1 CASSPRDRAGYTF TGTGCCAGCAGCCCCCGGGACAGGGCAGGCTACACCTTC
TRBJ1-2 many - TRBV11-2 CASSLEGGYTF TGTGCCAGCAGCTTAGAGGGTGGCTACACCTTC
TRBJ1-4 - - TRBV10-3 CAISESIQGLGEKLFF TGTGCCATCAGTGAGTCGATACAGGGTCTGGGTGAAAAACTGTTTTTT
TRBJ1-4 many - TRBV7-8 CASSKEGGLIGKLFF TGTGCCAGCAGCAAGGAGGGAGGGCTAATCGGAAAACTGTTTTTT
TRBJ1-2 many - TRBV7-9 CASSPGLGYTF TGTGCCAGCAGCCCCGGACTTGGCTACACCTTC
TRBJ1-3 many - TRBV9 CASSSKAGNTIYF TGTGCCAGCAGCTCGAAAGCGGGAAACACCATATATTTT
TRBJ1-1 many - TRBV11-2 CASSLEGSEAFF TGTGCCAGCAGCTTAGAGGGTTCTGAAGCTTTCTTT
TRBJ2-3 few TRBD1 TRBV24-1 CATSDGDRAVDTQYF TGTGCCACCAGTGACGGGGACAGGGCCGTGGATACGCAGTATTTT
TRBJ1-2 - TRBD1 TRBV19 CASRPLRTGSGYGYTF TGTGCCAGTAGACCCCTCCGGACAGGATCGGGGTATGGCTACACCTTC
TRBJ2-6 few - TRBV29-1 CSVGSSGANVLTF TGCAGCGTTGGCTCCTCTGGGGCCAACGTCCTGACTTTC
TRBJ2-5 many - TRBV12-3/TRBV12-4 CASSLKYGETQYF TGTGCCAGCAGTTTAAAGTACGGAGAGACCCAGTACTTC
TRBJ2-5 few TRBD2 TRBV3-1 CASSPSFGGSVETQYF TGTGCCAGCAGCCCCTCGTTTGGCGGGAGTGTAGAGACCCAGTACTTC
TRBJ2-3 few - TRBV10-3 CAISESFVNTDTQYF TGTGCCATCAGTGAGTCGTTCGTAAACACAGATACGCAGTATTTT
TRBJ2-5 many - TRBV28 CASSLPGETQYF TGTGCCAGCAGTTTACCAGGGGAGACCCAGTACTTC
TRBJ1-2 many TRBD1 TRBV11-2 CASSSGQGRLGWGYTF TGTGCCAGCAGCTCCGGACAGGGGCGCCTCGGTTGGGGCTACACCTTC
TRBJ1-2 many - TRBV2 CARQREDSRPFYGYTF TGTGCCCGCCAGCGGGAGGACAGCCGCCCGTTTTATGGCTACACCTTC
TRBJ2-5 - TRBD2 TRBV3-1 CASSPTSGRWRETQYF TGTGCCAGCAGCCCGACTAGCGGGAGGTGGAGAGAGACCCAGTACTTC
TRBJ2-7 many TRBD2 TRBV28 CASSRGGRAEEQYF TGTGCCAGCAGTCGGGGCGGGAGGGCCGAAGAGCAGTACTTC
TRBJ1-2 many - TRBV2 CASRTVYGYTF TGTGCCAGCAGGACGGTATATGGCTACACCTTC
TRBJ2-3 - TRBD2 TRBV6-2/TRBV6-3 CASNGAAGRVADTQYF TGTGCCAGCAACGGAGCGGCCGGGAGGGTCGCAGATACGCAGTATTTT
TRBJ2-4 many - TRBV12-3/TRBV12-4 CASSIGLAKNIQYF TGTGCCAGCAGTATAGGGCTAGCCAAAAACATTCAGTACTTC
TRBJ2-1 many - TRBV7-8 CASSLASQATYNEQFF TGTGCCAGCAGCTTAGCGAGTCAGGCAACCTACAATGAGCAGTTCTTC
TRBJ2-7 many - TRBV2 CASSERWDSYEQYF TGTGCCAGCAGTGAAAGGTGGGACTCCTACGAGCAGTACTTC
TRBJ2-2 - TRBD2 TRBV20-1 CSARGTSGRPTGELFF TGCAGTGCTAGAGGGACTAGCGGGAGGCCAACCGGGGAGCTGTTTTTT
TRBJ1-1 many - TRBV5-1 CASSLGFNTEAFF TGCGCCAGCAGCTTGGGTTTTAACACTGAAGCTTTCTTT
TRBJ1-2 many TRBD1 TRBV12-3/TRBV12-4 CASGQGNNYGYTF TGTGCCAGCGGACAGGGGAATAACTATGGCTACACCTTC
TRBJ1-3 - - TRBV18 CASSPVGSSSGNTIYF TGTGCCAGCTCACCAGTTGGATCAAGCTCTGGAAACACCATATATTTT
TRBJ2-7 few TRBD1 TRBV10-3 CATRTGSYEQYF TGTGCCACCAGGACAGGGAGCTACGAGCAGTACTTC
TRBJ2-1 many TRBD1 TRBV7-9 CASSDRGQGSNEQFF TGTGCCAGCAGCGACAGGGGACAGGGAAGTAATGAGCAGTTCTTC
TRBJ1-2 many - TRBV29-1 CSVEETSRNYGYTF TGCAGCGTTGAAGAAACTTCCAGGAACTATGGCTACACCTTC
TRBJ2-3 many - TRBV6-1 CASRVRVLGTDTQYF TGTGCCAGCAGGGTCCGGGTCTTAGGCACAGATACGCAGTATTTT
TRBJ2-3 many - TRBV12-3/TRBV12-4 CASSGGVTDTQYF TGTGCCAGCTCCGGCGGGGTCACAGATACGCAGTATTTT
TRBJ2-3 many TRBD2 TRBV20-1 CSARDAGGRATDTQYF TGCAGTGCTAGAGATGCAGGCGGGAGGGCGACAGATACGCAGTATTTT
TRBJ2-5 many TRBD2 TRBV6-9 CASSYGLAGETQYF TGTGCCAGCAGTTATGGACTAGCGGGAGAGACCCAGTACTTC
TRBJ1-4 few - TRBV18 CASSPRGSATNEKLFF TGTGCCAGCTCACCAAGAGGTTCTGCAACTAATGAAAAACTGTTTTTT
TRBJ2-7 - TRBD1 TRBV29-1 CSVGNRGRDEQYF TGCAGCGTTGGGAACAGGGGCCGGGACGAGCAGTACTTC